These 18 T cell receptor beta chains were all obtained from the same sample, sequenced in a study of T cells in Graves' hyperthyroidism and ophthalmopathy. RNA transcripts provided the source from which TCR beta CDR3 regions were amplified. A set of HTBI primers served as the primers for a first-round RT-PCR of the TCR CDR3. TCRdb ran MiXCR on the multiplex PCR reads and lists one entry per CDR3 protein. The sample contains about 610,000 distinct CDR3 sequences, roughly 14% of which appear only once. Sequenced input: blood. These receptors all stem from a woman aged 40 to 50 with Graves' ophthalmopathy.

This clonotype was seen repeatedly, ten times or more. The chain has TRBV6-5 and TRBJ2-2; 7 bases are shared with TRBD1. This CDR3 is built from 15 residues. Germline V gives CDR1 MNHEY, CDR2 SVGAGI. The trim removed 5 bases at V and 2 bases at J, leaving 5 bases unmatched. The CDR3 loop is CASSPHRGNTGELFF. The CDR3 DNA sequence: TGTGCCAGCAGTCCCCACAGGGGAAACACCGGGGAGCTGTTTTTT.

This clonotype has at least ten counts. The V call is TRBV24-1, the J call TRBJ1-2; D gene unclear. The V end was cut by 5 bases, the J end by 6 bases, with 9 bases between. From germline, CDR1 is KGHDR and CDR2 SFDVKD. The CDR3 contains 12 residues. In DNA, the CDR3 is TGTGCCACCAGTGGCGGGGAAGATGGCTACACCTTC. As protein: CATSGGEDGYTF.

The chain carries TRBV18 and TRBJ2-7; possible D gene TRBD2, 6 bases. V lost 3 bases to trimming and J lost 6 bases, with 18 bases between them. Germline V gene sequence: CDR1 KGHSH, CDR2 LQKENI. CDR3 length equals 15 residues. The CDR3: CASSPPRGIISEQYF. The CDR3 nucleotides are TGTGCCAGCTCACCCCCTCGCGGGATAATCTCCGAGCAGTACTTC.

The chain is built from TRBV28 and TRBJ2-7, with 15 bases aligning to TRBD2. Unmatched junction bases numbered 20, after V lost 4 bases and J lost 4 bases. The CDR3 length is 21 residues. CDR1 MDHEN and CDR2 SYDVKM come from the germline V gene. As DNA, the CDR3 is TGTGCCAGCAGTTCAACTCCGGGACTAGCGGGAGGAGGGCGGCGGTTTTACGAGCAGTACTTC. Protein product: CASSSTPGLAGGGRRFYEQYF.

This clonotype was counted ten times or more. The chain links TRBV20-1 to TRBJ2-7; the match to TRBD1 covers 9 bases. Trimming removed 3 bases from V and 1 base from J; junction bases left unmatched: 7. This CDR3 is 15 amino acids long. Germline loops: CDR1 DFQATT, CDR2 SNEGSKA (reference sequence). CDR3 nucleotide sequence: TGCAGTGCTAGCCCGACGACAGGGGGGTCCTACGAGCAGTACTTC. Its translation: CSASPTTGGSYEQYF.

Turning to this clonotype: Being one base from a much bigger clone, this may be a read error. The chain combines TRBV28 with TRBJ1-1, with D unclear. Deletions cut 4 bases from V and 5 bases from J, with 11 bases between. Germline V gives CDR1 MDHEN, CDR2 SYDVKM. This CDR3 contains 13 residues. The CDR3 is CASSSGIRTEAFF. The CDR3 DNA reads TGTGCCAGCAGTTCCGGTATTCGGACTGAAGCTTTCTTT.

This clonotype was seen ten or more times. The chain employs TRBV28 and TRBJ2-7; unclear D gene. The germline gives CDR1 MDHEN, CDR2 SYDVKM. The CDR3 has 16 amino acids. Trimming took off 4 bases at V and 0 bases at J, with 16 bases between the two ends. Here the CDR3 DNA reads TGTGCCAGCAGTTGGTCCCATGCTGTCAGCTCCTACGAGCAGTACTTC. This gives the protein CASSWSHAVSSYEQYF.

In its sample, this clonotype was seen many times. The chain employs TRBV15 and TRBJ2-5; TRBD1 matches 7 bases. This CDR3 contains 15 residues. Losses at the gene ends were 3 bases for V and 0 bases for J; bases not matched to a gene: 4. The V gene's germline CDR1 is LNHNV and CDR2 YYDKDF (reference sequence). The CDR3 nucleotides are TGTGCCACCAGCAGGACAGGGAGTGACCAAGAGACCCAGTACTTC. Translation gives CATSRTGSDQETQYF.

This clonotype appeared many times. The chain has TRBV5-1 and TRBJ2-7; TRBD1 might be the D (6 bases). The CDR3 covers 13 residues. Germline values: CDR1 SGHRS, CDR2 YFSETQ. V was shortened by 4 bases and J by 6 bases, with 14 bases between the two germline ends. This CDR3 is CASSIRTDSEQYF. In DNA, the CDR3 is TGCGCCAGCAGCATAAGGACAGATAGCGAGCAGTACTTC.

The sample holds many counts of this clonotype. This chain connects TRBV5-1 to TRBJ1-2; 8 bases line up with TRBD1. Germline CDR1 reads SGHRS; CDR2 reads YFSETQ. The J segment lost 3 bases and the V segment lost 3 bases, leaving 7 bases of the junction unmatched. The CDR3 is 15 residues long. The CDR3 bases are TGCGCCAGCAGCTCTACGGGACAGGCCCACTATGGCTACACCTTC. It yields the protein CASSSTGQAHYGYTF.

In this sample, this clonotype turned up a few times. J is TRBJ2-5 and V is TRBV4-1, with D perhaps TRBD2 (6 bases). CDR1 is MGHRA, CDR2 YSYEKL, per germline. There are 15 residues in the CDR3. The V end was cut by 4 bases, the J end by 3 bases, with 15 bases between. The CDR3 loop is CASSPLAEGKETQYF. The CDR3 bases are TGCGCCAGCAGCCCTTTAGCGGAGGGGAAAGAGACCCAGTACTTC.

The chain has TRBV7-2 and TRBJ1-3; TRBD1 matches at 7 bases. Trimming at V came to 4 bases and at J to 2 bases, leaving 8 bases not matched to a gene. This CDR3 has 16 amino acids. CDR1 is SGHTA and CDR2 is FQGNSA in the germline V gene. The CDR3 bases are TGTGCCAGCAGCTACCGCTCCGGGACAGCTGGAAACACCATATATTTT. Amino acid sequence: CASSYRSGTAGNTIYF.

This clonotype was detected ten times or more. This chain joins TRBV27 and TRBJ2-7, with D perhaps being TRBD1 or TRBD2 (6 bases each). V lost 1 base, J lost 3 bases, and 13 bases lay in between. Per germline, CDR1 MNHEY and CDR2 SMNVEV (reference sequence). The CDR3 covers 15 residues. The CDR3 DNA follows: TGTGCCAGCAGTTTATTTGAGGGGGGAAGCTACGAGCAGTACTTC. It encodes CASSLFEGGSYEQYF.

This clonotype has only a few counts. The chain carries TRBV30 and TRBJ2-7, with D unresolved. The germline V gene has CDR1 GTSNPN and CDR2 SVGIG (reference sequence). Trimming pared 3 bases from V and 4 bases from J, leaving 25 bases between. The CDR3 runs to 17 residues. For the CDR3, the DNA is TGTGCCTGGAGGGATCCGGCGGTTTGGGCCCGAAGGTACGAGCAGTACTTC. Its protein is CAWRDPAVWARRYEQYF. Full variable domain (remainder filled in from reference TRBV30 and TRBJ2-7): SQTIHQWPATLVQPVGSPLSLECTVEGTSNPNLYWYRQAAGRGLQLLFYSVGIGQISSEVPQNLSASRPQDRQFILSSKKLLLSDSGFYLCAWRDPAVWARRYEQYFGPGTRLTVT.

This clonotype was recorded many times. This CDR3 is CASSPGEGGLGQYF. The CDR3 region has the DNA TGTGCCAGCAGCCCCGGGGAGGGGGGGTTAGGGCAGTACTTC. The chain carries TRBV7-6 and TRBJ2-7; a possible D gene is TRBD2 (7 bases). Germline CDR1 and CDR2: SGHVS and FNYEAQ. Trimming took off 5 bases at V and 9 bases at J, with 20 bases between the two ends. The CDR3 is 14 residues long.

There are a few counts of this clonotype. The CDR3 sequence: CASSYSASNGYTF. CDR3 sequence (DNA): TGTGCCAGCAGTTACTCGGCGAGTAACGGCTACACCTTC. The rearrangement uses TRBV6-5 and TRBJ1-2; no clear D gene. CDR3 size: 13 residues. V lost 0 bases to trimming and J lost 8 bases, with 10 bases between them. Germline-derived CDR1 and CDR2 are MNHEY and SVGAGI.

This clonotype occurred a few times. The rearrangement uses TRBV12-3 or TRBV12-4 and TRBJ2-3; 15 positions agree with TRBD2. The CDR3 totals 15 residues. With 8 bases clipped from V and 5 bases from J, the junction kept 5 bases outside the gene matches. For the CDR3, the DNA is TGTGCCAGCGGAGAGGGACTAGCGGGAGGAGATACGCAGTATTTT. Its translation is CASGEGLAGGDTQYF.

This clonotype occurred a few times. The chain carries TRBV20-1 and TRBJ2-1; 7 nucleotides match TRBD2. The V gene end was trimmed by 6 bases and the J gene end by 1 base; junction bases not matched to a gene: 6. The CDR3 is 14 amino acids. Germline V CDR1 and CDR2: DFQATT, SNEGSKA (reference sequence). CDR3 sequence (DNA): TGCAGTGCGGGCGGGAGTGAGTCCTACAATGAGCAGTTCTTC. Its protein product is CSAGGSESYNEQFF.